This T cell receptor beta chain appears in the sequencing data of a study of T cells in Graves' hyperthyroidism and ophthalmopathy. Researchers barred patients who had uncontrolled infection, other autoimmune disease, pregnancy or lactation. This clonotype was detected a few times. Its cognate antigen is unknown. Regions amplified from RNA transcripts were the TCR beta CDR3 regions. The HTBI primer set served for first-round RT-PCR of the TCR CDR3. In TCRdb, the multiplex PCR reads were re-called with MiXCR into one record per CDR3 protein. The sample carries 800,000 or so distinct CDR3 sequences, 35% to 45% recorded once. Whole-study findings and limits: A 13 V-J signature model discriminated ophthalmopathy versus stable hyperthyroidism.

CDR3 length: 13 residues. V lost 9 bases to trimming and J lost 2 bases, with 13 bases between them. Per the germline V gene, CDR1 is MNHNY and CDR2 is SVGAGI (reference sequence). The V call is TRBV6-6, the J call TRBJ1-1, with TRBD1 as a possible D gene (6 bases). Source material: blood. The source is a man aged 18 to 35 with Graves' hyperthyroidism. DNA of the CDR3: TGTGCCAGTTCCACAGGGATCAACACTGAAGCTTTCTTT. It codes for CASSTGINTEAFF.